This TCR beta chain was retrieved from a study of T-cell reconstitution after alpha-beta-depleted transplantation in children. Study-wide results and caveats: Alpha-beta T cells about two months after transplant reportedly derived from several hundred expanded graft clones. When one year had passed after transplant, most T-cell counts and diversity came from newly produced T cells.

This clonotype was recorded at least ten times. Its antigen is unknown. Trimming shortened V by 6 bases and J by 0 bases, and 8 bases separated the two germline ends. There are 13 residues in the CDR3. CDR1 and CDR2 from the germline V gene are SQVTM and ANQGSEA. A library of TCRbeta sequences, prepared with unique molecular identifiers, was generated. TCRdb re-called the PCR reads with MiXCR, one entry per CDR3 protein. The sample contains approximately 190,000 distinct CDR3 sequences, 5% to 6.5% of which appear only once. The chain carries TRBV29-1 and TRBJ2-2, with D maybe TRBD2 (6 bases). The sample was PBMCs, taken before TCRalphabeta/CD19-depleted stem cell transplant. This TCR was recovered from a girl under three years old with combined immunodeficiency, due to receive a stem cell transplant. This chain's CDR3 is CSVSGSNTGELFF. In DNA, the CDR3 is TGCAGCGTAAGCGGGTCGAACACCGGGGAGCTGTTTTTT.